The sequence of this T cell receptor beta chain was determined in a study of technical replicates of blood from four donors. Repertoires were generated with immunoSEQ multiplex PCR, while TCRdb's copy carries only in-frame clones and drops some. There are some 80,000 clones in the sample; 75% to 85% occur only once, and about 4% lies in the top ten. The TCR was taken from a human donor in good health. Some clones in this sample may be carry-over from other donors' samples. Input material: PBMCs.

The CDR3 loop is CASSLGGVSYNEQFF. In DNA form, the CDR3 reads TGCGCCAGCAGCTTGGGGGGGGTCTCCTACAATGAGCAGTTCTTC. J is TRBJ2-1 and V is TRBV5-1; D is perhaps TRBD2 (6 bases). This CDR3 comprises 15 residues. The V gene's germline CDR1 is SGHRS and CDR2 YFSETQ. The V end was cut by 0 bases, the J end by 0 bases, with 7 bases between.